These 20 T cell receptor beta chains share one sample of origin, sequenced in a study of regulatory T cells in long-lasting Graves disease (dated by TCRdb to about 2021). The library came from multiplex PCR. For sequencing, an Illumina HiSeq 4000 was employed. iRepertoire HTBI primers and Arm-PCR amplification of CDR3 regions were used to construct TCR beta libraries. The public reads were reanalyzed by TCRdb: fastp trimming at Q25, MiXCR alignment, in-frame beta chains only. One record per CDR3 amino acid sequence lists the most common genes and DNA. The sample includes around 450,000 distinct CDR3 sequences, with 20% to 25% observed a single time. The ten largest clones add up to 6.5% to 9% of the sample. The sample's time point label, decoded: persistent/refractory GD, antithyroid drugs over 5 years with positive TRAb. RNA was extracted from PBMCs in TRIzol for both TCR sequencing and RNA sequencing.

This material consisted of peripheral blood mononuclear cells (PBMCs), taken when the disease was refractory, from a patient treated with antithyroid drugs. The receptor source for this set is a female donor with Graves disease.

This clonotype showed up many times. V and J are TRBV4-3 and TRBJ1-4; D not resolved. This CDR3 comprises 14 residues. V lost 4 bases and J lost 4, with 10 bases in between. The germline V gene has CDR1 LGHNA and CDR2 YSLEER. CDR3: CASSLGEVNEKLFF. The CDR3 DNA reads TGCGCCAGCAGCCTTGGGGAAGTTAATGAAAAACTGTTTTTT.

Concerning this clonotype: This may be a read error: a much more frequent sequence differs by one nucleotide. The V gene is TRBV5-6, the J gene TRBJ1-2; D not resolved. There are 12 residues in the CDR3. Germline values: CDR1 SGHDT, CDR2 YYEEEE. Trimming removed 5 bases from V and 1 base from J, with 6 bases in between. CDR3 residues: CASSTDNYGYTF. The CDR3 DNA reads as TGTGCCAGCAGTACAGATAACTATGGCTACACCTTC.

This clonotype has more than one count but fewer than ten. V is TRBV29-1 and J is TRBJ2-2; D unclear. Per the germline V gene, CDR1 is SQVTM and CDR2 is ANQGSEA. The CDR3 is 11 amino acids. V was trimmed by 5 bases and J by 1 base, leaving 2 bases between them. CDR3 in amino acids: CSVQNTGELFF. Here the CDR3 DNA reads TGCAGCGTTCAGAACACCGGGGAGCTGTTTTTT.

The chain has TRBV7-2 and TRBJ2-3, with 13 nucleotides matching TRBD2. J lost 6 bases, V lost 1 base, and 4 bases had no gene match. Germline loops: CDR1 SGHTA, CDR2 FQGNSA. The CDR3 totals 16 residues. CDR3 nucleotide sequence: TGTGCCAGCAGCTTAGAAGGACTAGCGGGAGTTGATACGCAGTATTTT. Translated, it gives CASSLEGLAGVDTQYF.

This clonotype appeared many times. This sequence joins TRBV28 and TRBJ1-1, with D maybe TRBD1 (5 bases). CDR1 and CDR2 from the germline V gene are MDHEN and SYDVKM. The CDR3 is 11 amino acids. V lost 7 bases to trimming and J lost 4 bases, with 7 bases between them. CDR3 coding DNA: TGTGCCAGCATGGGGGTCACTGAAGCTTTCTTT. It is translated as CASMGVTEAFF.

About this clonotype: This probably arose from a read error, given a far larger clone one base away. CDR3 in DNA: TGTGCCAGCAGTTTACAGGGACCCCACGAGCAGTACTTC. Translation gives CASSLQGPHEQYF. V usage is TRBV3-1 and J usage is TRBJ2-7; D perhaps matches TRBD1 (6 bases). The CDR3 has 13 amino acids. V gave up 6 bases and J gave up 5 bases, with 14 bases separating them. Germline lookup yields CDR1 LGHDT and CDR2 YNNKEL (reference sequence).

This clonotype has just a few counts. J is TRBJ2-7 and V is TRBV9; the match to TRBD1 covers 10 bases. With V trimmed by 4 bases and J by 6 bases, 7 bases remained unmatched. Looked up from germline, CDR1 is SGDLS and CDR2 is YYNGEE. This CDR3 contains 14 residues. The CDR3 coding sequence is TGTGCCAGCAGCCCACGACAGGGGGCAAGCGAGCAGTACTTC. Translation: CASSPRQGASEQYF.

This sequence joins TRBV6-9 and TRBJ2-2; D may match TRBD1 or TRBD2 (5 bases each). Between the trimmed V and J ends, which lost 3 bases and 0 bases, there was a span of 11 bases. The germline V gene encodes CDR1 MNHGY and CDR2 SVAAGI. The CDR3 runs to 16 residues. The CDR3 region has the DNA TGTGCCAGCAGTTACACCGGGGCTACGAACACCGGGGAGCTGTTTTTT. Translated: CASSYTGATNTGELFF.

This clonotype was counted between two and nine times. The chain is built from TRBV6-9 and TRBJ2-7; 7 positions match TRBD2. The CDR3 runs 14 residues. CDR1 and CDR2 from the germline V gene are MNHGY and SVAAGI. The V gene end was trimmed by 4 bases and the J gene end by 6 bases; junction bases not matched to a gene: 9. CDR3 bases: TGTGCCAGCAGTTCCCGGAACCCGGGGGGCGAGCAGTACTTC. Translation: CASSSRNPGGEQYF.

At least ten counts were recorded for this clonotype. The rearrangement joins TRBV28 to TRBJ2-7; 9 nucleotides line up with TRBD2. Germline CDR1 is MDHEN and CDR2 is SYDVKM. Trimming took 2 bases from V and 2 from J; bases not matched to a gene: 4. CDR3 size: 15 residues. The CDR3 loop reads CASSLGIAGAYEQYF. CDR3 DNA: TGTGCCAGCAGTTTAGGGATAGCGGGAGCCTACGAGCAGTACTTC.

This chain uses TRBV6-1 with TRBJ2-3, with TRBD2 identical over 12 bases. The junction had 8 bases not matched to a gene; V was cut back by 6 bases and J by 4 bases. Germline assignment: CDR1 MNHNS and CDR2 SASEGT. This CDR3 comprises 16 residues. This chain's CDR3 is CASRPLAGGPPDTQYF. In DNA, the CDR3 is TGTGCCAGCAGGCCCCTAGCGGGAGGGCCGCCAGATACGCAGTATTTT.

The sample holds many counts of this clonotype. This chain joins TRBV6-1 and TRBJ1-1; D gene ambiguous. The germline V gene has CDR1 MNHNS and CDR2 SASEGT. The V end lost 5 bases, the J end lost 4 bases, and 11 bases lay between the germline ends. This CDR3 contains 13 residues. The CDR3 sequence is CASSLSQVTEAFF. The CDR3 DNA reads as TGTGCCAGCAGTCTCTCCCAGGTCACTGAAGCTTTCTTT.

This clonotype came up a few times. The chain combines TRBV20-1 with TRBJ2-7, with 7 bases lining up with TRBD1. The junction had 17 bases not matched to a gene; V was cut back by 5 bases and J by 4 bases. The CDR3 has 16 amino acids. Germline CDR1 and CDR2: DFQATT and SNEGSKA (reference sequence). The DNA of the CDR3 is TGCAGTGCTCGCCAATTCCCAGGGGGTTCCGATTACGAGCAGTACTTC. Protein sequence: CSARQFPGGSDYEQYF.

This clonotype was seen repeatedly, ten times or more. The CDR3 DNA follows: TGTGCCAGCAGTCACCCGGGGACAATGGGCTACACCTTC. Residues: CASSHPGTMGYTF. This chain links TRBV6-1 with TRBJ1-2; D perhaps matches TRBD1 (6 bases). CDR3 length equals 13 residues. V dropped 5 bases and J dropped 8 bases, with 15 bases sitting between them. Germline V gene lookup returns CDR1 MNHNS and CDR2 SASEGT.

Many counts were recorded for this clonotype. The chain couples TRBV5-1 to TRBJ2-7, with D perhaps TRBD2 (6 bases). Per germline, CDR1 SGHRS and CDR2 YFSETQ. V dropped 0 bases and J dropped 4 bases, with 14 bases sitting between them. The CDR3 loop spans 15 amino acids. CDR3 coding DNA: TGCGCCAGCAGCTTGGTTCCGGGGGTCTCTTACGAGCAGTACTTC. This gives the protein CASSLVPGVSYEQYF.

This clonotype was counted only a few times. The gene calls are TRBV2 and TRBJ1-3; no clear D. Germline V gene lookup returns CDR1 SNHLY and CDR2 FYNNEI. Deletions cut 1 base from V and 0 bases from J, with 7 bases between. This CDR3 comprises 15 residues. CDR3 in amino acids: CASSEEGTSGNTIYF. The CDR3 region has the DNA TGTGCCAGCAGTGAAGAGGGAACCTCTGGAAACACCATATATTTT.

In its sample, this clonotype was seen many times. This sequence joins TRBV19 and TRBJ1-2; D gene uncertain. V was cut by 6 bases and J by 10 bases, with 21 bases left in between. The germline CDR1 and CDR2 sequences are LNHDA and SQIVND (reference sequence). The CDR3 consists of 14 residues. The CDR3 DNA is TGTGCCAGTAGCCCTACCCATCTTCCTGGAGACTACACCTTC. Translated, it gives CASSPTHLPGDYTF.

This clonotype was counted between two and nine times. V usage is TRBV6-1 and J usage is TRBJ2-2; 11 bases are a match to TRBD2. The CDR3 covers 17 residues. Germline trimming cut 5 bases from V and 6 bases from J; bases unmatched to any gene: 11. The V gene's germline CDR1 is MNHNS and CDR2 SASEGT. This chain's CDR3 is CASSRGLLAGEAGELFF. As DNA, the CDR3 is TGTGCCAGCAGTCGGGGTTTACTAGCGGGAGAAGCCGGGGAGCTGTTTTTT.

There are a few counts of this clonotype. The chain uses TRBV19 and TRBJ1-1; TRBD1 matches at 7 bases. The CDR3 runs to 15 residues. Germline trimming cut 3 bases from V and 0 bases from J; bases unmatched to any gene: 4. CDR1 is LNHDA, CDR2 SQIVND, per germline (reference sequence). The CDR3 region has the DNA TGTGCCAGTAGTATGAACAGGGGCCTGAACACTGAAGCTTTCTTT. Translation gives CASSMNRGLNTEAFF.

The DNA for the CDR3 is TGCAGCGCATTATCACAGGGGACATCCTACGAGCAGTACTTC. This codes for CSALSQGTSYEQYF. The rearrangement uses TRBV29-1 and TRBJ2-7; 7 nucleotides agree with TRBD1. Trimming removed 7 bases from V and 1 base from J; junction bases left unmatched: 10. Germline-derived CDR1 and CDR2 are SQVTM and ANQGSEA. CDR3 length: 14 amino acids.